This TCR beta chain derives from a study of blood T cell repertoires in COVID-19 (dated by TCRdb to 2018 to 2020). In the study overall: The collaborator samples originated in the United States, Italy and Spain and spanned the acute and convalescent phases of COVID-19. The prospective study material was composed of cDNA or gDNA derived from T cells, B-cell-depleted T cells, or PBMCs. The dataset comprised deeply sampled blood TCRbeta repertoires from subjects exposed to, actively infected with, or recovered from COVID-19. The repertoires were released in a freely available public database meant as a resource for research on the immune response to SARS-CoV-2. Samples were obtained from the ongoing ImmuneRACE study (first 160 participants) and from 1,200 or so subjects provided by 6 global collaborators. The sample metadata nearly always contained a de-identified subject ID, COVID-19 status, age in years and sex. Where available, HLA class I and class II types were obtained from metadata supplied by the sample provider rather than from assay-based typing.

General conclusions and limits of the study: How much clinical and demographic metadata was included differed by source and by participant, and the metadata was provided uncurated.

Looking up the germline V gene yields CDR1 SNHLY and CDR2 FYNNEI. The CDR3 covers 16 residues, taking in both the cysteine and the phenylalanine. Only the CDR3 DNA stays, 48 bases, in frame from base 1. V and J are trimmed by 6 bases and 4 bases, and the gene matches miss 4 bases of the junction. Samples from volunteer blood donors who had recovered from COVID-19 were contributed by a second Seattle source. The collaborating institutions used their own protocols to collect whole blood in K2EDTA tubes. For TCRbeta analysis, collaborator samples were shipped as frozen whole blood, as isolated PBMCs, or as DNA extracted from either sample type. Worth noting for this clone: Which antigen it targets is not known. The record has no base qualities; no much larger clone is one base away.

The immunoSEQ Assay, a bias-controlled multiplex PCR, was used to amplify TCRbeta CDR3 regions from genomic DNA. Per the authors' processing: The number of nucleated cells in each sample was estimated from the amplification of reference gene primers within the assay. Sequence reads were collapsed and filtered to measure the absolute abundance of every unique TCRbeta CDR3 rearrangement. For each sample, productive Simpson clonality was calculated by taking the square root of Simpson's diversity index across productive rearrangements. TCRdb mirrors the immuneACCESS table, restricted to in-frame sequences. Some clones are absent from its copies; in checked studies, under half trace to an unresolved V gene, and the reason for the others is unknown. The V and J calls and clone size are taken from that table; D and trimming were inferred from the DNA. The sample table lists about 240,000 clones, around 90% of them with a count of one. 7.2% of the sample belongs to the ten largest clones.

The chain is encoded by TRBV2 joined to TRBJ2-1; the junction holds 15 bases that match TRBD2. Sequences were obtained from peripheral blood. The TCR originated in a man between 60 and 75 years old who had recovered from COVID-19. At the DNA level, the sequence is TGTGCCAGCAGGGGACTAGCGGGGGGAAGATACAATGAGCAGTTCTTC. Its product reads: CASRGLAGGRYNEQFF.